Below, 27 T cell receptor beta chains from the same sample are listed, as sequenced in a study of T cell responses to AZD1222 COVID-19 vaccine. Clones were read by immunoSEQ multiplex PCR, and TCRdb kept only the in-frame ones, dropping some. The sample contains around 130,000 clones, 75% to 95% of which appear only once. The sequencing here drew on peripheral blood, taken on day 0 of AZD1222 vaccination. Receptors were obtained from an adult in good health.

As DNA, the CDR3 is TGTGCCGTCGGGACTAGCGGGGAGGGAACAGATACGCAGTATTTT. It translates to CAVGTSGEGTDTQYF. V is TRBV2 and J is TRBJ2-3, with 13 nucleotides matching TRBD2. This CDR3 region has 15 residues. Germline loops: CDR1 SNHLY, CDR2 FYNNEI. J gave up 3 bases and V 11 bases, and 8 bases lay outside the gene matches.

This clone appeared a single time. The J gene is TRBJ2-1, the V gene TRBV9; possible D gene TRBD1, 5 bases. Germline CDR1 reads SGDLS; CDR2 reads YYNGEE. The germline V and J ends were trimmed by 6 bases and 2 bases, with 9 bases remaining between them. CDR3 length equals 13 residues. As DNA, the CDR3 is TGTGCCAGCAACCCGACAGCCTACAATGAGCAGTTCTTC. The encoded protein is CASNPTAYNEQFF.

This rearrangement joins TRBV7-9 to TRBJ1-2; 7 nucleotides agree with TRBD1. Germline V gene lookup returns CDR1 SEHNR and CDR2 FQNEAQ (reference sequence). V shed 5 bases and J 4 bases; nucleotides not matched to a gene: 4. The length of the CDR3 is 13 residues. CDR3 sequence (DNA): TGTGCCAGCAGCACGACAGGGTCCTATGGCTACACCTTC. It codes for CASSTTGSYGYTF.

The CDR3 DNA reads as TGTGCCACCAGTGACAGGGTAGCCAACACAGATACGCAGTATTTT. Protein: CATSDRVANTDTQYF. The chain links TRBV24-1 to TRBJ2-3; D might be TRBD1 (5 bases). Trimming stripped 4 bases from V and 2 bases from J, with 12 bases between. The CDR3 covers 15 residues. The V gene's germline CDR1 is KGHDR and CDR2 SFDVKD.

V gene TRBV14 combines with J gene TRBJ1-6; D call uncertain. V lost 4 bases and J lost 10, with 23 bases in between. The V gene's germline CDR1 is SGHDN and CDR2 FVKESK. CDR3 size: 17 residues. CDR3 sequence reads: CASSRWTVDRSISPLHF. CDR3 bases: TGTGCCAGCAGCCGTTGGACCGTGGATCGGTCGATCTCACCCCTCCACTTT.

The chain is built from TRBV10-3 and TRBJ1-4, with D unresolved. V lost 4 bases and J lost 5, with 11 bases in between. The CDR3 runs 14 residues. Germline CDR1 is ENHRY and CDR2 is SYGVKD. The CDR3 loop reads CAISATPENEKLFF. CDR3 in DNA: TGTGCCATCAGTGCTACCCCAGAAAATGAAAAACTGTTTTTT.

This sequence joins TRBV19 and TRBJ2-1, with D perhaps matching TRBD1 (6 bases). In germline, CDR1 is LNHDA, CDR2 SQIVND (reference sequence). This CDR3 has 13 amino acids. V shed 7 bases and J shed 8 bases, with 15 bases lying between them. CDR3 bases: TGTGCCAGTACCCCGACAGGACCCCATGAGCAGTTCTTC. Its protein is CASTPTGPHEQFF.

The V and J genes are TRBV9 and TRBJ1-2; D remains ambiguous. V was pared by 0 bases and J by 5 bases, with 11 bases between. Germline V gene data show CDR1 as SGDLS and CDR2 as YYNGEE. This CDR3 contains 14 residues. The CDR3 region is CASSVGTAGYGYTF. The CDR3 DNA follows: TGTGCCAGCAGCGTAGGGACGGCCGGGTATGGCTACACCTTC.

The chain recombines TRBV28 with TRBJ1-1, with 7 bases fitting TRBD1. From germline, CDR1 is MDHEN and CDR2 SYDVKM. CDR3 length: 12 amino acids. The trim removed 5 bases at V and 5 bases at J, leaving 2 bases unmatched. CDR3 DNA: TGTGCCAGCAGTATACAGGGGACTGAAGCTTTCTTT. Translation: CASSIQGTEAFF.

The chain recombines TRBV12-3 or TRBV12-4 with TRBJ2-3; 7 bases are a match to TRBD2. The CDR3 contains 12 residues. The V segment lost 6 bases and the J segment 5 bases; nucleotides outside the gene matches: 2. CDR3 in DNA: TGTGCCAGCAGGGGACTATTAGATACGCAGTATTTT. It translates to CASRGLLDTQYF.

The CDR3 here is CASSKPASGRYNEQFF. DNA for the CDR3: TGTGCCAGCAGCAAGCCGGCTAGCGGGAGGTACAATGAGCAGTTCTTC. The J gene is TRBJ2-1, the V gene TRBV14; 11 bases map to TRBD2. The CDR3 is 16 amino acids. The germline V gene encodes CDR1 SGHDN and CDR2 FVKESK. V was pared by 5 bases and J by 4 bases, with 7 bases of the junction left unmatched.

This clone was observed a single time. The chain combines TRBV19 with TRBJ1-4; D is possibly TRBD1 (5 bases). The V gene lost 3 bases and the J gene lost 4 bases, with 12 bases spanning the gap. Germline V lookup: CDR1 LNHDA, CDR2 SQIVND (reference sequence). The CDR3 runs to 15 residues. CDR3 DNA: TGTGCCAGTAGTATCTTGGGGCCAGGTAATGAAAAACTGTTTTTT. Protein product: CASSILGPGNEKLFF.

V is TRBV4-1 and J is TRBJ1-6; D is possibly TRBD1 (5 bases). V was trimmed by 0 bases and J by 6 bases, leaving 12 bases between them. Germline V gene sequence: CDR1 MGHRA, CDR2 YSYEKL. CDR3 length equals 16 residues. DNA for the CDR3: TGCGCCAGCAGCCAAGAGGGTCAGGGTTTTAATTCACCCCTCCACTTT. It is translated as CASSQEGQGFNSPLHF.

V usage is TRBV27 and J usage is TRBJ1-2, with 8 positions matching TRBD1. The V gene end was trimmed by 3 bases and the J gene end by 7 bases; junction bases not matched to a gene: 4. Germline assignment: CDR1 MNHEY and CDR2 SMNVEV (reference sequence). The CDR3 totals 13 residues. The CDR3 sequence: CASSLPGGFGYTF. DNA of the CDR3: TGTGCCAGCAGTTTGCCAGGGGGCTTTGGCTACACCTTC.

The V gene is TRBV10-1, the J gene TRBJ2-7; the match to TRBD1 covers 11 bases. This CDR3 spans 16 amino acids. The germline V gene has CDR1 WNHNN and CDR2 SYGVQD (reference sequence). The trim removed 3 bases at V and 5 bases at J, leaving 9 bases unmatched. CDR3 in DNA: TGCGCCAGCAGTGAATATCGGACAGGGGGCCGAGACGAGCAGTACTTC. Its translation: CASSEYRTGGRDEQYF.

The table lists this clone with a count of one. This rearrangement joins TRBV12-3 or TRBV12-4 to TRBJ2-7; 8 positions match TRBD1. The CDR3 covers 13 residues. V lost 7 bases, J lost 4 bases, and 6 bases stayed unmatched. CDR3 sequence: CASMETGVYEQYF. The CDR3 region has the DNA TGTGCCAGCATGGAGACAGGGGTGTACGAGCAGTACTTC.

The rearrangement uses TRBV7-9 and TRBJ1-1; D is uncertain. CDR1 is SEHNR, CDR2 FQNEAQ, per germline (reference sequence). V was shortened by 5 bases and J by 1 base, with 14 bases between the two germline ends. The CDR3 covers 15 residues. DNA of the CDR3: TGTGCCAGCAGCCCTCGTCCGGTGGAGAACACTGAAGCTTTCTTT. Amino acids: CASSPRPVENTEAFF.

This chain links TRBV7-9 with TRBJ2-7; 11 bases align to TRBD2. The ends lost 4 bases at V and 0 bases at J; junction bases unmatched: 5. Germline CDR1 reads SEHNR; CDR2 reads FQNEAQ (reference sequence). This CDR3 has 16 residues. The CDR3 loop is CASSSATSGASYEQYF. The CDR3 DNA sequence: TGTGCCAGCAGCTCGGCGACTAGCGGGGCCTCCTACGAGCAGTACTTC.

This rearrangement joins TRBV3-1 (or the pseudogene TRBV3-2) to TRBJ2-3; D is ambiguous. Deletions cut 5 bases from V and 10 bases from J, with 13 bases between. The CDR3 consists of 12 residues. Germline V gene sequence: CDR1 LGHDT, CDR2 YNNKEL (reference sequence). DNA for the CDR3: TGTGCCAGCAGCTCGACGTTAGCCGCGCAGTATTTT. Protein: CASSSTLAAQYF.

This clone has only one observation. This chain links TRBV2 with TRBJ1-3, with D perhaps TRBD1 (5 bases). Trimming removed 1 base at V and 0 bases at J, with 13 bases between. This CDR3 contains 17 residues. Germline V gives CDR1 SNHLY, CDR2 FYNNEI. The CDR3 is CASSEETVRSSGNTIYF. CDR3 bases: TGTGCCAGCAGTGAAGAGACAGTTCGGAGCTCTGGAAACACCATATATTTT.

The rearrangement uses TRBV6-5 and TRBJ2-7, with unresolved D. The CDR3 runs 13 residues. The germline CDR1 and CDR2 sequences are MNHEY and SVGAGI. With 0 bases removed from V and 5 bases from J, the gap between germline ends came to 8 bases. The CDR3 reads CASSYSNSNEQYF. CDR3 DNA sequence: TGTGCCAGCAGTTACTCGAATAGTAACGAGCAGTACTTC.

The CDR3 nucleotides are TGTGCCAGCACCTTCGGGGGAGGTCAGCCCCAGCATTTT. It yields the protein CASTFGGGQPQHF. This chain joins TRBV12-3 or TRBV12-4 and TRBJ1-5, with a possible D match to TRBD1 (5 bases). The CDR3 has 13 amino acids. The V gene lost 7 bases and the J gene lost 6 bases, with 13 bases spanning the gap.

The gene calls are TRBV7-2 and TRBJ2-1; TRBD2 aligns across 13 bases. The trim removed 7 bases at V and 6 bases at J, leaving 6 bases unmatched. Germline assignment: CDR1 SGHTA and CDR2 FQGNSA. The CDR3 contains 15 residues. The CDR3 region is CASTLTSGRSNEQFF. In DNA form, the CDR3 reads TGTGCCAGCACCCTGACTAGCGGGAGGTCCAATGAGCAGTTCTTC.

The V call is TRBV28, the J call TRBJ2-3; either TRBD1 or TRBD2 may supply D (5 bases each). CDR1 is MDHEN, CDR2 SYDVKM, per germline. Trimming shortened V by 3 bases and J by 15 bases, and 13 bases separated the two germline ends. CDR3 length equals 11 residues. The CDR3 reads CASSLGDHLYF. The CDR3 region has the DNA TGTGCCAGCAGTTTGGGGGACCACCTATATTTT.

This clone is a singleton in its sample. The rearrangement links TRBV10-3 to TRBJ1-3; the D is unclear. In germline, CDR1 is ENHRY, CDR2 SYGVKD. The CDR3 consists of 18 residues. The V end was cut by 3 bases, the J end by 2 bases, with 20 bases between. CDR3 sequence (DNA): TGTGCCATCAGTGATGTCAGGAATGGCCGATACACTGGAAACACCATATATTTT. This codes for CAISDVRNGRYTGNTIYF.

This clone has at least ten counts. The chain employs TRBV2 and TRBJ2-1; D is unclear. The CDR3 consists of 12 residues. The germline CDR1 and CDR2 sequences are SNHLY and FYNNEI. Trimming shortened V by 8 bases and J by 2 bases, and 7 bases separated the two germline ends. The CDR3 reads CASAAPYNEQFF. The CDR3 bases are TGTGCCAGCGCCGCTCCCTACAATGAGCAGTTCTTC.

The chain couples TRBV20-1 to TRBJ2-3; a weak D match, TRBD1 (6 bases). Germline V lookup: CDR1 DFQATT, CDR2 SNEGSKA (reference sequence). This CDR3 has 14 residues. The V end lost 3 bases, the J end lost 0 bases, and 10 bases lay between the germline ends. Here the CDR3 reads CSASTGRSTDTQYF. The CDR3, as DNA: TGCAGTGCTAGTACAGGGCGGAGCACAGATACGCAGTATTTT.